Reported below is one T cell receptor beta chain. Its target antigen remains unknown. Base quality data are lacking; no much larger clone is found one base away. The sequencer was an Illumina HiSeq 2500. Quantitative 5'-RACE with molecular barcodes was used to prepare TCR beta libraries. Per the original workflow: A new computational method based on a probabilistic model of VDJ rearrangement was used to identify disease-linked TCR variants. The raw public data were reprocessed by TCRdb itself: fastp quality trimming at Q25, MiXCR clonotype calling, in-frame beta chains only. A single entry per CDR3 protein holds the most common genes and DNA from its merged rows. What appears here as the V and J calls and clone size reflects TCRdb's work, not the paper's. This sample holds roughly 30,000 distinct CDR3 sequences; roughly 29% were observed only once. The top ten hold about 50% of the sample. This sample is part of a study of CD8 T cells in ankylosing spondylitis (dated by TCRdb to about 2017). Regarding the research as a whole: To find TCR variants linked to disease, the study profiled T cell receptor beta repertoires in ankylosing spondylitis patients and healthy donors. The full study cohort was made up of 20 to 25 ankylosing spondylitis patients and 108 healthy donors. Peripheral blood samples were taken, and synovial fluid was additionally collected from ankylosing spondylitis patients.

Via the germline V gene, CDR1 is SNHLY and CDR2 FYNNEI. V lost 7 bases and J lost 4 bases; the stretch between them is 0 bases long. From cysteine to phenylalanine, the CDR3 is 9 amino acids long. Just CDR3 DNA is preserved here, 27 bases in frame from base 1. Synovial fluid samples and blood samples obtained from the same ankylosing spondylitis patients were matched. Paper-wide results and their limitations: A TCR beta motif of several highly homologous amino acid variants appeared characteristic of blood from ankylosing spondylitis patients. In peripheral blood, the disease-linked clones were found at relatively low frequencies and had a CD8+ phenotype. Some of the motif variants had been reported before in the synovial fluid and blood of reactive arthritis patients, a finding that suggests common disease-initiation mechanisms. The disease-linked clones were reported as significantly enriched in matched synovial fluid samples from ankylosing spondylitis patients.

The chain joins TRBV2 to TRBJ2-3; the D gene identity is not certain. Sample: synovial fluid, either unsorted or a sorted T cell fraction (not recorded which). This clonotype originated in a male donor with ankylosing spondylitis. The nucleotide sequence reads TGTGCCAGCACAGATACGCAGTATTTT. Translated, this is CASTDTQYF.